This TCR beta chain derives from a study of blood T cell repertoires in COVID-19. About the research overall: T cells, B-cell-depleted T cells, or PBMCs provided the cDNA or gDNA that served as material.

Original processing methods: Cell counts per sample came from amplifying reference gene primers. The assay was immunoSEQ multiplex PCR, and TCRdb's table has in-frame clones only and misses some. The V and J calls and clone size come from that table; D and trimming were worked out from the DNA. The sample yields roughly 290,000 clones, 80% to 90% seen once. V lost 5 bases and J 14 bases, leaving 13 bases between the germline ends. Germline CDR1 and CDR2: MNHEY and SVGAGI. There are 12 residues in the CDR3. Clinical history as reported by participants underpinned cohort assignment. Recovered status in Cohort 3 required two negative PCRs, clearance, or symptom resolution.

Material: PBMCs or T cells enriched from blood (not recorded which). The sequence was obtained from a young woman who had recovered from COVID-19. This chain links TRBV6-5 with TRBJ1-6, with unresolved D. CDR3 nucleotides: TGTGCCAGCAGTCGAACTAGGGAATCCCTCCACTTT. It translates to CASSRTRESLHF.